This entry features one T cell receptor beta chain sequence. TCRdb's table, derived via immunoSEQ multiplex PCR, lists solely in-frame clones and lacks some. The sample shows 150,000 to 200,000 clones, 92% of them seen only once. The data stem from a study of blood T cell repertoires in COVID-19. The CDR3 length is 16 residues. V trimming: 6 bases; J trimming: 0 bases; junction bases outside the gene matches: 10. CDR1 is SQVTM, CDR2 ANQGSEA, per germline. This receptor was obtained from a man younger than 40 with COVID-19, enrolled during active disease. The chain joins TRBV29-1 to TRBJ1-1; 10 bases are a match to TRBD1. Sequencing input: peripheral blood. CDR3 sequence: CSVQVRQGAVNTEAFF. The CDR3, as DNA: TGCAGCGTCCAAGTTAGACAGGGGGCTGTGAACACTGAAGCTTTCTTT. Complete variable domain (other parts from reference TRBV29-1 and TRBJ1-1): SAVISQKPSRDICQRGTSLTIQCQVDSQVTMMFWYRQQPGQSLTLIATANQGSEATYESGFVIDKFPISRPNLTFSTLTVSNMSPEDSSIYLCSVQVRQGAVNTEAFFGQGTRLTVV.